This passage covers 21 T cell receptor beta chains from one sample sequenced in a study of beta chain features in type 1 diabetes. As every portion of the isolated RNA was reverse transcribed, the sequencing read expressed TCRB transcripts. Sequencing was performed with immunoSEQ multiplex PCR; in TCRdb, only in-frame clones are kept and a portion is missing. Here the sample spans approximately 470,000 clones, around 28% being singletons. What was sequenced was naive CD4+ T cells from blood. The receptor source for this set is a man between 18 and 29 years old in good health.

Regarding this clone: The junction does not match germline at one end; this may be a read error. The J gene is TRBJ2-1, the V gene TRBV7-7; 7 positions agree with TRBD2. Germline loops: CDR1 SSHAT, CDR2 FNYEAQ (reference sequence). CDR3 length: 14 residues. In nucleotides, the CDR3 is TGTGCTAGCAGCTTAGGCGGGAGTCTCAGTGAGCAGTTCTTC. This translates into CASSLGGSLSEQFF.

The J gene is TRBJ2-7, the V gene TRBV7-3; 8 bases align to TRBD2. With V trimmed by 0 bases and J by 6 bases, 1 base remained unmatched. The germline V gene has CDR1 SGHTA and CDR2 FQGTGA. The CDR3 runs to 13 residues. CDR3 amino acids: CASSLTSGTEQYF. CDR3 nucleotides: TGTGCCAGCAGCTTAACTAGCGGGACCGAGCAGTACTTC.

The chain couples TRBV5-1 to TRBJ2-5; no clear D gene. The V end lost 7 bases, the J end lost 4 bases, and 17 bases lay between the germline ends. Germline CDR1 is SGHRS and CDR2 is YFSETQ. This CDR3 comprises 14 residues. This CDR3 is CASGSLGSGETQYF. The DNA of the CDR3 is TGCGCCAGCGGCTCCCTGGGGTCGGGAGAGACCCAGTACTTC.

This clone was recorded only once. V and J are TRBV11-2 and TRBJ2-7; 8 bases line up with TRBD1. V was clipped by 5 bases and J by 5 bases; unmatched bases: 14. Germline-derived CDR1 and CDR2 are SGHAT and FQNNGV. The CDR3 consists of 16 residues. The CDR3 DNA sequence: TGTGCCAGCAGCCAGGAGCGGTCGGACAGGGACCACGAGCAGTACTTC. It yields the protein CASSQERSDRDHEQYF.

The genes are TRBV7-9 and TRBJ1-4; unclear D gene. V lost 4 bases to trimming and J lost 8 bases, with 17 bases between them. This CDR3 is 15 amino acids long. Germline V gives CDR1 SEHNR, CDR2 FQNEAQ (reference sequence). CDR3 DNA: TGTGCCAGCAGCTCGACCCCGGGAAGAGCGGAAAAACTGTTTTTT. Translating gives CASSSTPGRAEKLFF. Drawing the rest from reference TRBV7-9 and TRBJ1-4, the complete variable domain is DTGVSQNPRHKITKRGQNVTFRCDPISEHNRLYWYRQTLGQGPEFLTYFQNEAQLEKSRLLSDRFSAERPKGSFSTLEIQRTEQGDSAMYLCASSSTPGRAEKLFFGSGTQLSVL.

In its sample, this clone was seen a few times. The V and J genes are TRBV7-6 and TRBJ1-5; perhaps TRBD1 as D (5 bases). The germline V and J ends were trimmed by 5 bases and 5 bases, with 13 bases remaining between them. Germline V CDR1 and CDR2: SGHVS, FNYEAQ. CDR3 length: 14 residues. The CDR3 protein is CASSRGQGYQPQHF. The DNA of the CDR3 is TGTGCCAGCAGCCGAGGACAAGGGTATCAGCCCCAGCATTTT. Drawing the rest from reference TRBV7-6 and TRBJ1-5, the complete variable domain is GAGVSQSPRYKVTKRGQDVALRCDPISGHVSLYWYRQALGQGPEFLTYFNYEAQQDKSGLPNDRFSAERPEGSISTLTIQRTEQRDSAMYRCASSRGQGYQPQHFGDGTRLSIL.

The V gene is TRBV18, the J gene TRBJ1-2; the match to TRBD1 covers 7 bases. This CDR3 is built from 13 residues. Germline CDR1 reads KGHSH; CDR2 reads LQKENI. The ends lost 3 bases at V and 3 bases at J; junction bases unmatched: 1. The CDR3 loop is CASSPGQDYGYTF. CDR3 DNA sequence: TGTGCCAGCTCACCCGGACAGGACTATGGCTACACCTTC.

The rearrangement links TRBV30 to TRBJ2-5; 9 bases match TRBD2. The V gene end was trimmed by 0 bases and the J gene end by 1 base; junction bases not matched to a gene: 0. The CDR3 runs 14 residues. Germline values: CDR1 GTSNPN, CDR2 SVGIG (reference sequence). CDR3 nucleotides: TGTGCCTGGAGTGTAGCGGGGGGCCAAGAGACCCAGTACTTC. Its protein product is CAWSVAGGQETQYF.

The rearrangement uses TRBV25-1 and TRBJ1-1, with D hard to call. This CDR3 spans 13 amino acids. Germline V gene lookup returns CDR1 MGHDK and CDR2 SYGVNS. V lost 0 bases and J 5 bases, leaving 7 bases between the germline ends. CDR3: CASSEYARTEAFF. The CDR3 DNA reads as TGTGCCAGCAGTGAATATGCCAGGACTGAAGCTTTCTTT.

This chain uses TRBV5-1 with TRBJ2-7; D may be TRBD1 or TRBD2 (5 bases each). V was pared by 4 bases and J by 5 bases, with 19 bases between. Germline V CDR1 and CDR2: SGHRS, YFSETQ. This CDR3 has 15 residues. This CDR3 is CASSPRLGENDEQYF. The DNA for the CDR3 is TGCGCCAGCAGCCCGCGTTTGGGGGAAAACGACGAGCAGTACTTC.

This clone was seen only a few times. Other DNA sequences in the sample encode the same CDR3. This chain connects TRBV30 to TRBJ1-3, with D uncertain. Trimming took 0 bases from V and 1 from J, leaving 1 base between them. There are 12 residues in the CDR3. Germline V gene sequence: CDR1 GTSNPN, CDR2 SVGIG (reference sequence). In DNA, the CDR3 is TGTGCCTGGAGTGTATCTGGAAACACCATATATTTT. Encoded protein: CAWSVSGNTIYF.

The CDR3 reads CASSPRGSGSVPDTQYF. The CDR3 DNA is TGTGCCAGCAGCCCTCGAGGTAGCGGGAGTGTTCCAGATACGCAGTATTTT. This chain links TRBV9 with TRBJ2-3; 9 nucleotides line up with TRBD2. CDR1 and CDR2 from the germline V gene are SGDLS and YYNGEE. This CDR3 contains 17 residues. Germline trimming cut 4 bases from V and 4 bases from J; bases unmatched to any gene: 13.

In regard to this clone: Other DNA sequences from this sample encode an identical CDR3 as well. J is TRBJ2-1 and V is TRBV25-1; D gene unclear. The CDR3 totals 13 residues. The ends were cut back, 3 bases at V and 0 bases at J, with 3 bases in the middle. Germline CDR1 reads MGHDK; CDR2 reads SYGVNS. CDR3 in amino acids: CASSEDSYNEQFF. CDR3 bases: TGTGCCAGCAGTGAGGACTCCTACAATGAGCAGTTCTTC. Full variable domain (outside the CDR3, taken from reference TRBV25-1 and TRBJ2-1): EADIYQTPRYLVIGTGKKITLECSQTMGHDKMYWYQQDPGMELHLIHYSYGVNSTEKGDLSSESTVSRIRTEHFPLTLESARPSHTSQYLCASSEDSYNEQFFGPGTRLTVL.

V gene TRBV29-1 combines with J gene TRBJ1-4; perhaps TRBD1 as D (6 bases). Germline CDR1 SQVTM, CDR2 ANQGSEA. This CDR3 region has 13 residues. The V end was cut by 5 bases, the J end by 5 bases, with 12 bases between. CDR3 region: CSVLGRGNEKLFF. As DNA, the CDR3 is TGCAGCGTTTTGGGCAGGGGAAATGAAAAACTGTTTTTT.

This clone was counted a few times. A read error may account for a junction end that differs from germline. This CDR3 is CASSLIGGGADTQYF. CDR3 bases: TGTGCCAGTAGCTTAATCGGGGGAGGGGCAGATACGCAGTATTTT. The chain employs TRBV7-2 and TRBJ2-3; 7 bases agree with TRBD2. This CDR3 is built from 15 residues. The germline V gene encodes CDR1 SGHTA and CDR2 FQGNSA.

The J gene is TRBJ2-5, the V gene TRBV29-1; D not resolved. The CDR3 totals 12 residues. Germline V CDR1 and CDR2: SQVTM, ANQGSEA. V gave up 4 bases and J gave up 4 bases, with 10 bases separating them. This CDR3 is CSVVDHGETQYF. The CDR3 coding sequence is TGCAGCGTTGTGGATCATGGAGAGACCCAGTACTTC.

This chain links TRBV29-1 with TRBJ1-3; tentative D call: TRBD1 (6 bases). The CDR3 length is 14 residues. Germline CDR1 reads SQVTM; CDR2 reads ANQGSEA. V was pared by 3 bases and J by 2 bases, with 11 bases between. This chain's CDR3 is CSVESGGAGNTIYF. The CDR3 DNA reads TGCAGCGTTGAGTCCGGGGGCGCTGGAAACACCATATATTTT.

The gene calls are TRBV4-2 and TRBJ2-5; tentatively, D is TRBD1 (6 bases). Trimming pared 5 bases from V and 4 bases from J, leaving 20 bases between. The germline V gene has CDR1 LGHNA and CDR2 YNFKEQ. The CDR3 is 16 residues long. DNA for the CDR3: TGTGCCAGCAGCTATAGGGGGATTTCCGAAGGAGAGACCCAGTACTTC. Residues: CASSYRGISEGETQYF.

This clone was seen just once. The rearrangement links TRBV10-2 to TRBJ2-7; TRBD2 agrees at 10 bases. V was pared by 1 base and J by 4 bases, with 4 bases of the junction left unmatched. The germline gives CDR1 WSHSY, CDR2 SAAADI. The CDR3 covers 15 residues. The chain's CDR3 is CASSEWLAGVYEQYF. The CDR3 DNA reads TGCGCCAGCAGTGAGTGGCTAGCGGGAGTATACGAGCAGTACTTC.

The rearrangement links TRBV7-3 to TRBJ2-7; tentatively, D is TRBD1 (5 bases). Germline lookup yields CDR1 SGHTA and CDR2 FQGTGA. Deletions cut 1 base from V and 2 bases from J, with 12 bases between. The CDR3 has 15 residues. The CDR3, as DNA: TGTGCCAGCAGCTTAAGCCAGGGCCCAACCTACGAGCAGTACTTC. Translating it yields CASSLSQGPTYEQYF.

The rearrangement uses TRBV2 and TRBJ2-7; D may be TRBD2 (5 bases). The CDR3 runs to 13 residues. Looked up from germline, CDR1 is SNHLY and CDR2 is FYNNEI. Deletions cut 7 bases from V and 2 bases from J, with 12 bases between. CDR3 DNA: TGTGCCAGCACCGTAGCGAGGACCTACGAGCAGTACTTC. Translated, it gives CASTVARTYEQYF.